The 2 T cell receptor beta chains below come from one sample, sequenced in a study of blood T cell repertoires in COVID-19. Measured with immunoSEQ multiplex PCR; TCRdb has only the in-frame clones, and not every one. The data contain roughly 70,000 clones, around four fifths of them seen just once; the ten biggest clones take up 8.5% to 10%. Sequencing used peripheral blood. The source is a human donor in a cohort sampled during active COVID-19.

The gene calls are TRBV30 and TRBJ2-7, with 9 bases aligning to TRBD2. Germline lookup yields CDR1 GTSNPN and CDR2 SVGIG (reference sequence). V was pared by 3 bases and J by 7 bases, with 10 bases of the junction left unmatched. This CDR3 has 14 residues. The CDR3 nucleotides are TGTGCCTGGAGATCCCCTAGCGGGATGTGGGAGCAGTACTTC. Its translation: CAWRSPSGMWEQYF.

This chain joins TRBV19 and TRBJ1-1, with TRBD1 as a possible D gene (5 bases). CDR1 is LNHDA, CDR2 SQIVND, per germline (reference sequence). V was trimmed by 9 bases and J by 1 base, leaving 12 bases between them. The CDR3 is made up of 13 amino acids. As DNA, the CDR3 is TGTGCCAGCCGGACAACTAAGAACACTGAAGCTTTCTTT. As protein: CASRTTKNTEAFF.